Given below is one TCR beta chain in context. What it recognizes is unknown. The identical CDR3 is also encoded by other nucleotide sequences in the sample. Amplification used 60 Vbeta primers and 13 Jbeta primers. The protocol was immunoSEQ multiplex PCR, while the TCRdb copy is restricted to in-frame clones and leaves out a portion. Among approximately 50,000 clones, roughly four fifths were seen once, and the ten largest hold around 4.5%. This sample was taken from a study of cytomegalovirus exposure and HLA in healthy donors. Study findings and constraints: Presence/absence analyses rested on an assumption that sequencing depth was roughly uniform across donors.

The sample taken for sequencing was PBMCs. This TCR was recovered from a man aged 30-40 years in good health and CMV-seronegative.

This chain's CDR3 is CASSLDRNYGYTF. Here the CDR3 DNA reads TGTGCCAGCAGCTTGGACAGAAACTATGGCTACACCTTC. This sequence joins TRBV11-2 and TRBJ1-2; D might be TRBD1 (6 bases). V shed 3 bases and J shed 2 bases, with 7 bases lying between them. The CDR3 loop spans 13 amino acids. Germline CDR1 reads SGHAT; CDR2 reads FQNNGV.